This T cell receptor beta chain was documented in a study of blood T cell repertoires in COVID-19. The overall study: Samples taken during acute and convalescent COVID-19 were collected in the United States, Italy and Spain. The cDNA or gDNA used as material had been derived from T cells, B-cell-depleted T cells, or PBMCs.

In its sample, this clone was seen once. Other nucleotide sequences in the sample specify the same CDR3. Methods used by the authors: Estimation of nucleated cell counts relied on the amplification of reference gene primers. The protocol was immunoSEQ multiplex PCR, while the TCRdb copy is restricted to in-frame clones and leaves out a portion. V and J calls and clone size follow that table, whereas D and trimming were derived from the DNA. The table lists about 330,000 clones, about 86% of them singletons. Germline V CDR1 and CDR2: SQVTM, ANQGSEA. V lost 6 bases and J lost 0; bases outside the gene matches: 1. This CDR3 is 13 amino acids long.

V and J are TRBV29-1 and TRBJ2-2; 7 bases line up with TRBD1. Sequences were obtained from peripheral blood. This receptor was obtained from a woman between 45 and 65 years old with acute or convalescent COVID-19. CDR3 bases: TGCAGCGTCGACAGGGCGAACACCGGGGAGCTGTTTTTT. Translation gives CSVDRANTGELFF.